The rows below give T cell receptor beta chains drawn from one sample of a study of T cell changes during pregnancy in multiple sclerosis. The data were produced by immunoSEQ multiplex PCR, yet TCRdb's version contains in-frame clones alone and is incomplete. This table holds roughly 29,000 clones, 85% to 95% found once. This sample comprised CD4+ T cells from peripheral blood mononuclear cells, obtained after pregnancy. These receptors all come from a female donor with multiple sclerosis, enrolled in a pregnancy study. Each CDR3 is given with its conserved first and last residue. Fields, in order: D gene, J gene, clone size, V gene, CDR3 DNA, CDR3 protein. A D gene is named only where the DNA matches it firmly. Expanded clones are given a class, and other clones once, few, many or no size at all.

.	TRBJ2-2	.	TRBV7-2	TGTGCCAGCACCTTTGGACACGGATCCTCGAACACCGGGGAGCTGTTTTTT	CASTFGHGSSNTGELFF
.	TRBJ2-7	.	TRBV5-1	TGCGCCAGCAGTGGGTCAGCAGGGTACGAGCAGTACTTC	CASSGSAGYEQYF
.	TRBJ1-5	.	TRBV9	TGTGCCAGCAGCGCGGACTTAACTGATCAGCCCCAGCATTTT	CASSADLTDQPQHF
TRBD1	TRBJ2-1	.	TRBV4-2	TGTGCCAGCAGCGCCCACAGGGGGCACTCCTACAATGAGCAGTTCTTC	CASSAHRGHSYNEQFF
.	TRBJ1-1	.	TRBV5-1	TGCGCCAGCAGCTTGGTTTCGGGATCGGCCACTGAAGCTTTCTTT	CASSLVSGSATEAFF
.	TRBJ1-2	.	TRBV5-1	TGCGCCAGCAGCTTGGGAGAGGCCTATGGCTACACCTTC	CASSLGEAYGYTF
TRBD2	TRBJ2-2	.	TRBV19	TGTGCCAGTAGTAAAGGACTAGCGGGGGCCTTGAACACCGGGGAGCTGTTTTTT	CASSKGLAGALNTGELFF
TRBD1	TRBJ1-5	once	TRBV27	TGTGCCAGCAGTTTCTCCTGGACAGGGGGCTCTATACATCAGCCCCAGCATTTT	CASSFSWTGGSIHQPQHF
.	TRBJ1-1	.	TRBV6-5	TGTGCCAGCAGTTACGCCGTAGTGGGGGCGCGGACTGAAGCTTTCTTT	CASSYAVVGARTEAFF
.	TRBJ2-3	.	TRBV2	TGTGCCAGCAGTGAAAAGAGGCGTGATACGCAGTATTTT	CASSEKRRDTQYF
.	TRBJ1-2	.	TRBV28	TGTGCCAGCAGTTGGACAGCTTATGGCTACACCTTC	CASSWTAYGYTF
TRBD2	TRBJ2-7	.	TRBV11-2	TGTGCCAGCAGTGTCGGTTTGTGGGGGACCAGCGGGATGCAGTACTTC	CASSVGLWGTSGMQYF
TRBD1	TRBJ1-2	once	TRBV6-5	TGTGCCAGCAGGACAGGGGGCTATGGCTACACCTTC	CASRTGGYGYTF
TRBD1	TRBJ1-1	.	TRBV7-9	TGTGCCAGCAGCGCAGGGGGAGGCACTGAAGCTTTCTTT	CASSAGGGTEAFF
.	TRBJ1-2	.	TRBV7-9	TGTGCCAGCAGCCGCGGGGGCGGAGGGGGTTACTACACCTTC	CASSRGGGGGYYTF
TRBD1	TRBJ1-1	.	TRBV19	TGTGCCAGTAGCCTCGCGGGACAGGGGAGTAGAGCAAACACTGAAGCTTTCTTT	CASSLAGQGSRANTEAFF
.	TRBJ1-5	.	TRBV11-2	TGTGCCAGCAGCTTAGTTCCGGATCAGCCCCAGCATTTT	CASSLVPDQPQHF
.	TRBJ2-7	.	TRBV28	TGTGCCAGCAGTTTGCTCGCAGGGAACGAGCAGTACTTC	CASSLLAGNEQYF
TRBD1	TRBJ1-4	few	TRBV7-7	TGTGCCAGCAGCGCGACCGGGACAGGGGACGAAAAACTGTTTTTT	CASSATGTGDEKLFF
.	TRBJ2-5	.	TRBV5-1	TGCGCCAGCAGCTTGAAGAAACAATTTCGGGGGGCGTCGGGAGAGACCCAGTACTTC	CASSLKKQFRGASGETQYF
.	TRBJ1-5	.	TRBV5-8	TGTGCCAGCAGCTCTGGCCAGCCCCAGCATTTT	CASSSGQPQHF
.	TRBJ2-2	.	TRBV5-1	TGCGCCAGCAGCTCGTCTAGCGTTTCATCCGGGGAGCTGTTTTTT	CASSSSSVSSGELFF
.	TRBJ1-5	.	TRBV30	TGTGCCTGGGAGCCCGGGGGGAGAGACAATCAGCCCCAGCATTTT	CAWEPGGRDNQPQHF
TRBD1	TRBJ1-5	once	TRBV19	TGTGCCAGTAGTGCGGACAGGGGTTTCAATCAGCCCCAGCATTTT	CASSADRGFNQPQHF
TRBD1	TRBJ2-3	.	TRBV7-9	TGTGCCAGCAGCAAGGCACAGGGGGCAGATACGCAGTATTTT	CASSKAQGADTQYF
.	TRBJ2-3	.	TRBV9	TGTGCCAGCAGCCCCAGGTCTAGCCTTCGCACAGATACGCAGTATTTT	CASSPRSSLRTDTQYF
.	TRBJ2-7	.	TRBV25-1	TGTGCCAGCAGTGCCGCCGCGGGGGCCTCCGAGCAGTACTTC	CASSAAAGASEQYF
TRBD1	TRBJ2-2	.	TRBV5-1	TGCGCCAGCATTGCGGACAGGGCCTTTCTTGGTAACACCGGGGAGCTGTTTTTT	CASIADRAFLGNTGELFF
.	TRBJ2-1	.	TRBV5-6	TGTGCCAGCAGCTTGGGGGTTGGAATCGGACTCTCCTACAATGAGCAGTTCTTC	CASSLGVGIGLSYNEQFF
TRBD2	TRBJ2-1	.	TRBV5-1	TGCGCCAGCAGCCGGCTAGCGGAGGCAGATGAGCAGTTCTTC	CASSRLAEADEQFF
TRBD1	TRBJ2-2	.	TRBV12-5	TGTGCTAGTGGTTTGGTGAACCTCGTCCGGGACAGGGGCGACACCGGGGAGCTGTTTTTT	CASGLVNLVRDRGDTGELFF
.	TRBJ2-1	.	TRBV12-5	TGTGCTAGTGGCCCCCCCGGGAGTGATGAGCAGTTCTTC	CASGPPGSDEQFF
.	TRBJ2-1	.	TRBV5-1	TGCGCCAGCAGCTTGACAGGTAATGCCTACAATGAGCAGTTCTTC	CASSLTGNAYNEQFF
.	TRBJ1-2	once	TRBV4-3	TGCGCCAGCAGCCACGGCCTCGGAGGGTGGAACTATGGCTACACCTTC	CASSHGLGGWNYGYTF
TRBD1	TRBJ2-7	.	TRBV6-5	TGTGCCAGCAGTTACGCCGGACAGGACGAGCAGTACTTC	CASSYAGQDEQYF
.	TRBJ2-5	.	TRBV18	TGTGCCAGCTCAAGCCAACAGGGGGGGCAAGAGACCCAGTACTTC	CASSSQQGGQETQYF
.	TRBJ2-7	.	TRBV7-8	TGTGCCAGCAGCGCATCGAGGTTGAAACAGTACTTC	CASSASRLKQYF
.	TRBJ2-5	.	TRBV6-4	TGTGCCAGCAGTTTCTCGGGCGGGCAAGAGACCCAGTACTTC	CASSFSGGQETQYF
.	TRBJ2-2	.	TRBV30	TGTGCCTGGGGCCACGCCTCGTCGAACACCGGGGAGCTGTTTTTT	CAWGHASSNTGELFF
TRBD2	TRBJ2-7	.	TRBV11-2	TGTGCCAGCAGCCCCGAATTTGGACTAGCGGGGGCCCCCGAGCAGTACTTC	CASSPEFGLAGAPEQYF
.	TRBJ1-1	.	TRBV6-1	TGTGCCAGCAGTGAAATCGGTCCCCCTCATAACACTGAAGCTTTCTTT	CASSEIGPPHNTEAFF
TRBD2	TRBJ2-3	.	TRBV7-8	TGTGCCAGCAGCTTACTAGCGGGGTTCGCAGATACGCAGTATTTT	CASSLLAGFADTQYF